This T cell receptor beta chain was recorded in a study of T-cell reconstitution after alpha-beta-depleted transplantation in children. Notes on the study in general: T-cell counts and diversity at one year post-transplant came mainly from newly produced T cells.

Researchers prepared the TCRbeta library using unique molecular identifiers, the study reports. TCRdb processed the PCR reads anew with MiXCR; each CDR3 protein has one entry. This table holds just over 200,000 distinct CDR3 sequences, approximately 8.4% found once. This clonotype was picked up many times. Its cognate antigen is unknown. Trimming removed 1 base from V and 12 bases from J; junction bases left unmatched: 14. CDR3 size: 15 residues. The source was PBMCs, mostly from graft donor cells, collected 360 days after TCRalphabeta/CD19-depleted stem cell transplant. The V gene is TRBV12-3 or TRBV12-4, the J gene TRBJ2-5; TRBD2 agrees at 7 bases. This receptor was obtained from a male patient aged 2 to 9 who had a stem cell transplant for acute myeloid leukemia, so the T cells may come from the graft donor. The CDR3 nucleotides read TGTGCCAGCAGTTTAGAGAGTCTAGCGGAAGGGAAGAAGTACTTC. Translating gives CASSLESLAEGKKYF.